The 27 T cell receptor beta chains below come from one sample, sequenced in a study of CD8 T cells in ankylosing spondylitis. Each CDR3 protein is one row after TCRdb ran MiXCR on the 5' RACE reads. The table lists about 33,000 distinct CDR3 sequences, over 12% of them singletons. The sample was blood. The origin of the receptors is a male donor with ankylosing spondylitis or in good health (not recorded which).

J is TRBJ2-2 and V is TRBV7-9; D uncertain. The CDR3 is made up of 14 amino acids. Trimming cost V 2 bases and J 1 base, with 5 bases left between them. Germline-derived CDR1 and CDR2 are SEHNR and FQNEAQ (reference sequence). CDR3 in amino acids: CASSLRENTGELFF. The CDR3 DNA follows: TGTGCCAGCAGCTTAAGGGAGAACACCGGGGAGCTGTTTTTT. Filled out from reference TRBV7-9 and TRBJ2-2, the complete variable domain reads DTGVSQNPRHKITKRGQNVTFRCDPISEHNRLYWYRQTLGQGPEFLTYFQNEAQLEKSRLLSDRFSAERPKGSFSTLEIQRTEQGDSAMYLCASSLRENTGELFFGEGSRLTVL.

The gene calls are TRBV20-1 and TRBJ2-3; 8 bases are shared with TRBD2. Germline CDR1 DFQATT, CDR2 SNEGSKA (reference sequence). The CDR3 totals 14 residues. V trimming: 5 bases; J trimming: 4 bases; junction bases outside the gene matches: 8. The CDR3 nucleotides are TGCAGTGCTCCCCGGGGGGGCTTGCCAGATACGCAGTATTTT. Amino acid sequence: CSAPRGGLPDTQYF.

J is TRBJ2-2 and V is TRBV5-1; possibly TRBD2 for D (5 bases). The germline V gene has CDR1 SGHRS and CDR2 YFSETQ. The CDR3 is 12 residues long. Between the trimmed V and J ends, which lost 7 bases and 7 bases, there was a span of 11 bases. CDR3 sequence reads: CASARDIGELFF. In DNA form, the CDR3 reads TGCGCCAGCGCCCGGGATATCGGGGAGCTGTTTTTT.

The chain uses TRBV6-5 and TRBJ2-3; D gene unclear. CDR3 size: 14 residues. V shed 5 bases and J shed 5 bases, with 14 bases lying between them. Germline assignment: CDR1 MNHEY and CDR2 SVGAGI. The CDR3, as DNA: TGTGCCAGCAGTCGCGGCAAGGGTAGAGATACGCAGTATTTT. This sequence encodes CASSRGKGRDTQYF.

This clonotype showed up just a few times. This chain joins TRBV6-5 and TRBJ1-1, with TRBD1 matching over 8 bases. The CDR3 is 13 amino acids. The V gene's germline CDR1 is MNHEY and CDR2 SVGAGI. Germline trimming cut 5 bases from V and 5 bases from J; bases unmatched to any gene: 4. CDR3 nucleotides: TGTGCCAGCAGTCAGACAGGGGCTACTGAAGCTTTCTTT. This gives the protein CASSQTGATEAFF.

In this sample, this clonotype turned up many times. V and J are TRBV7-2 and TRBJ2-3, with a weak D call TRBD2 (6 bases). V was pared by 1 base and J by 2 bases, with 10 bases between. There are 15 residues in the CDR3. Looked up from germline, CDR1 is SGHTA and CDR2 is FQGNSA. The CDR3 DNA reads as TGTGCCAGCAGCTTAGAAAGCGGGCACACAGATACGCAGTATTTT. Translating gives CASSLESGHTDTQYF. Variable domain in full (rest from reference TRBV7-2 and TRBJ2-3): GAGVSQSPSNKVTEKGKDVELRCDPISGHTALYWYRQSLGQGLEFLIYFQGNSAPDKSGLPSDRFSAERTGGSVSTLTIQRTQQEDSAVYLCASSLESGHTDTQYFGPGTRLTVL.

The CDR3, as DNA: TGTGCCAGCACCTGGGGGACAGGGGGCTCCGGGGAGCTGTTTTTT. Amino acids: CASTWGTGGSGELFF. V usage is TRBV12-3 or TRBV12-4 and J usage is TRBJ2-2, with 12 positions matching TRBD1. CDR3 length equals 15 residues. With V trimmed by 7 bases and J by 6 bases, 6 bases remained unmatched.

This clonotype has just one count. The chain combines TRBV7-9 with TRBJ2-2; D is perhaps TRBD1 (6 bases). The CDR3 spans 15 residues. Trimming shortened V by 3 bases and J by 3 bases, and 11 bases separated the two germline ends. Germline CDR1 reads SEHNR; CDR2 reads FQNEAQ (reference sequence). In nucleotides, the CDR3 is TGTGCCAGCAGCTTGTACAGGGCGGACACCGGGGAGCTGTTTTTT. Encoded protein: CASSLYRADTGELFF.

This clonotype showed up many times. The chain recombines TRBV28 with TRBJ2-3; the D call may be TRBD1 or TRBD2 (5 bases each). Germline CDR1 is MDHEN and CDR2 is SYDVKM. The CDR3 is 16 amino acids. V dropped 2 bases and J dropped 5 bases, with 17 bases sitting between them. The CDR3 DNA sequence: TGTGCCAGCAGTTTAGTCCGGACAATTGGGGGAGATACGCAGTATTTT. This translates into CASSLVRTIGGDTQYF.

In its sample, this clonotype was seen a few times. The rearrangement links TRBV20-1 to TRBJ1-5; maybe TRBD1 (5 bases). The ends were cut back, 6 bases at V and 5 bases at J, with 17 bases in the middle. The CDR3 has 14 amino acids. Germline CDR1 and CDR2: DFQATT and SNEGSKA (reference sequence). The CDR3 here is CSATPGPRDQPQHF. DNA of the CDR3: TGCAGTGCGACCCCGGGACCCCGGGATCAGCCCCAGCATTTT.

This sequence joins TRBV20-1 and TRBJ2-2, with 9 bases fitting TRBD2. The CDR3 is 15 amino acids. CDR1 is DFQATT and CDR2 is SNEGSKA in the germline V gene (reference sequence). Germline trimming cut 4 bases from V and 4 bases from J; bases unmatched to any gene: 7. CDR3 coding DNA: TGCAGTGCTACAGTAGCGGGAGATATCACCGGGGAGCTGTTTTTT. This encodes CSATVAGDITGELFF.

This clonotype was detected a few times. The CDR3 here is CASSFTSTGDETQYF. As DNA, the CDR3 is TGCGCCAGCAGCTTCACATCGACAGGGGATGAGACCCAGTACTTC. The V and J genes are TRBV5-1 and TRBJ2-5; 8 bases align to TRBD1. J was trimmed by 5 bases and V by 2 bases; bases with no gene match: 8. CDR1 and CDR2 from the germline V gene are SGHRS and YFSETQ. This CDR3 has 15 residues.

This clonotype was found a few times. CDR3 region: CASSLDGTGGTEAFF. DNA for the CDR3: TGTGCCAGCAGCTTAGATGGGACAGGGGGAACTGAAGCTTTCTTT. The chain combines TRBV11-3 with TRBJ1-1; TRBD1 agrees at 11 bases. V was pared by 0 bases and J by 5 bases, with 2 bases of the junction left unmatched. CDR1 is SGHNT, CDR2 YENEEA, per germline. The CDR3 has 15 residues.

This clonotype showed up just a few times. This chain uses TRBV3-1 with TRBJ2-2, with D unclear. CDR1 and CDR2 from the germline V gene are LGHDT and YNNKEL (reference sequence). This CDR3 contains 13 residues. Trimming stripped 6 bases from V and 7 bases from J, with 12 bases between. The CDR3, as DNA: TGTGCCAGCAGTCGCCGTTCGGACGGGGAGCTGTTTTTT. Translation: CASSRRSDGELFF.

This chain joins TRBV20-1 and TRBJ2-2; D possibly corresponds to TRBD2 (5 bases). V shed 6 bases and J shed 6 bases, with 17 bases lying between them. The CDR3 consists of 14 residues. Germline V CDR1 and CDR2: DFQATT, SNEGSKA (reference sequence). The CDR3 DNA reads TGCAGTGCAAGCGACTTACTAGGCGCCGGGGAGCTGTTTTTT. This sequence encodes CSASDLLGAGELFF.

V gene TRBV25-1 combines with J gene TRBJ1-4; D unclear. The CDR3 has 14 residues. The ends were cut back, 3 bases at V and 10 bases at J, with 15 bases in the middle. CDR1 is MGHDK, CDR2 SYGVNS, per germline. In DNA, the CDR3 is TGTGCCAGCAGTGAGTCAGCCCCCTGGGGAAAACTGTTTTTT. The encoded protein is CASSESAPWGKLFF. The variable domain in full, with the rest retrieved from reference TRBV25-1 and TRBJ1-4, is EADIYQTPRYLVIGTGKKITLECSQTMGHDKMYWYQQDPGMELHLIHYSYGVNSTEKGDLSSESTVSRIRTEHFPLTLESARPSHTSQYLCASSESAPWGKLFFGSGTQLSVL.

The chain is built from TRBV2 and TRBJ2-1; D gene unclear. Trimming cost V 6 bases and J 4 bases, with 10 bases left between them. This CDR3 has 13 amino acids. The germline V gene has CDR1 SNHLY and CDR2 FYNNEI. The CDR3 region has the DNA TGTGCCAGCAGCACAGACCTATACAATGAGCAGTTCTTC. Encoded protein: CASSTDLYNEQFF.

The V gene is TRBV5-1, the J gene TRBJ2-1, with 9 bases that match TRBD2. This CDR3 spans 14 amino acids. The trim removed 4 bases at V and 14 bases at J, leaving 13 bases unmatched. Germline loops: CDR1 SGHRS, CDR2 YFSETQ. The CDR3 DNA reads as TGCGCCAGCAGCCCCCGGGGTAGCGGGAGTCAGGAGTTCTTC. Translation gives CASSPRGSGSQEFF.

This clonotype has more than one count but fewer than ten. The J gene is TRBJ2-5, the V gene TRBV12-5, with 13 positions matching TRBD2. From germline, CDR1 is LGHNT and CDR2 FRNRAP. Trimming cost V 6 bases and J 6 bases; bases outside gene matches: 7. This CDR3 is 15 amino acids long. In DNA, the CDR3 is TGTGCTAGTGGCCCCGGGACTAGCGGGAATAAGACCCAGTACTTC. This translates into CASGPGTSGNKTQYF.

The CDR3 is CASSIGDNTGELFF. CDR3 in DNA: TGTGCCAGTAGTATAGGGGATAACACCGGGGAGCTGTTTTTT. The chain carries TRBV19 and TRBJ2-2; no firm D call. The germline CDR1 and CDR2 sequences are LNHDA and SQIVND (reference sequence). The CDR3 spans 14 residues. The V end was cut by 1 base, the J end by 2 bases, with 5 bases between.

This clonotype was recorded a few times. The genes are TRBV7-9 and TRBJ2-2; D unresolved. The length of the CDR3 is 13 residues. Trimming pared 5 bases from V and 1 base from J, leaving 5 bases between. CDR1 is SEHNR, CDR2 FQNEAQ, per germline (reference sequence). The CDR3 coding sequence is TGTGCCAGCAGCATAATGAACACCGGGGAGCTGTTTTTT. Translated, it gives CASSIMNTGELFF.

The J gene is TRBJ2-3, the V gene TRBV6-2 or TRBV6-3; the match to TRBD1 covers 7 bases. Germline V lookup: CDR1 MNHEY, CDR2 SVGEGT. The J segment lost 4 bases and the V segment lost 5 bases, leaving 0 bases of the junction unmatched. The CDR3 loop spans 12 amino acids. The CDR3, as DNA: TGTGCCAGCAGTGACAGGGCAGATACGCAGTATTTT. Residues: CASSDRADTQYF.

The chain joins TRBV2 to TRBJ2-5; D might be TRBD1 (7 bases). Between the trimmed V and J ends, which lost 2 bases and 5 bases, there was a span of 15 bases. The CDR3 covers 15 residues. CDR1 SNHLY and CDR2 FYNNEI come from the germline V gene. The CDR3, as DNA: TGTGCCAGCAGTGAAAGGGGGCAGCGGGTGGAGACCCAGTACTTC. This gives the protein CASSERGQRVETQYF. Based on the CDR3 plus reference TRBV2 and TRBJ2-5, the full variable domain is EPEVTQTPSHQVTQMGQEVILRCVPISNHLYFYWYRQILGQKVEFLVSFYNNEISEKSEIFDDQFSVERPDGSNFTLKIRSTKLEDSAMYFCASSERGQRVETQYFGPGTRLLVL.

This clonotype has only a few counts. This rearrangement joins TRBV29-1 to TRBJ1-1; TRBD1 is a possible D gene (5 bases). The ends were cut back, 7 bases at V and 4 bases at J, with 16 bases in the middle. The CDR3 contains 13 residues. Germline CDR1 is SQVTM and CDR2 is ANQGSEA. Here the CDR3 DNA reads TGCAGCGGATCAATGGGGGGAAGCACTGAAGCTTTCTTT. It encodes CSGSMGGSTEAFF. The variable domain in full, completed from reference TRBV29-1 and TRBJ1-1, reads SAVISQKPSRDICQRGTSLTIQCQVDSQVTMMFWYRQQPGQSLTLIATANQGSEATYESGFVIDKFPISRPNLTFSTLTVSNMSPEDSSIYLCSGSMGGSTEAFFGQGTRLTVV.

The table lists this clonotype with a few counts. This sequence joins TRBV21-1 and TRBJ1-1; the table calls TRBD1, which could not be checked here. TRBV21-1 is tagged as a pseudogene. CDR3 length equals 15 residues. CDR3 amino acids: CASSKSARGQDEAFF. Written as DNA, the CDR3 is TGTGCCAGCAGCAAATCAGCCAGGGGGCAAGATGAAGCTTTCTTT.

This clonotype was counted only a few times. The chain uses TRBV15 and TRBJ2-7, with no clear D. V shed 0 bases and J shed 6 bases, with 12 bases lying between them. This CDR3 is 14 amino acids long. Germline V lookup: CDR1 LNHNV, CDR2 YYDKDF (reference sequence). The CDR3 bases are TGTGCCACCAGCAGAGACGTTAGGGCGCTCGAGCAGTACGTC. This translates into CATSRDVRALEQYV.

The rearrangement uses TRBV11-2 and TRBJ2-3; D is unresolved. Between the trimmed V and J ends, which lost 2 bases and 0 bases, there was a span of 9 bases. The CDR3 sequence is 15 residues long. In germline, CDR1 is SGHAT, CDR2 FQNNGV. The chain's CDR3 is CASSLRLTSTDTQYF. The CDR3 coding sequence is TGTGCCAGCAGCTTAAGACTGACGAGCACAGATACGCAGTATTTT.